This T cell receptor beta chain was identified during a study of breast tumors, draining lymph nodes, adjacent tissues. This clonotype was recorded many times. Axillary draining lymph nodes of breast cancer patients supplied the node samples. CDR1 is WNHNN, CDR2 SYGVQD, per germline (reference sequence). This CDR3 region has 13 residues. The trim removed 5 bases at V and 6 bases at J, leaving 2 bases unmatched. Each CDR3 protein gets one entry after TCRdb re-called the multiplex PCR reads with MiXCR. The table includes over 150,000 distinct CDR3 sequences, about 33% detected once. The rearrangement joins TRBV10-1 to TRBJ2-2; TRBD2 matches at 8 bases. This TCR was sampled from a female donor with breast cancer. Some clones in this sample may be carry-over from other donors' samples. The sample taken for sequencing was axillary lymph node tissue. CDR3 DNA sequence: TGCGCCAGCAGTTTAGCGGGGTCCGGGGAGCTGTTTTTT. It translates to CASSLAGSGELFF.